This TCR beta chain derives from a study of T cells in Graves' hyperthyroidism and ophthalmopathy (dated by TCRdb to the late 2010s). Broadly, across the study: Peripheral blood was collected at initial diagnosis, before any treatment. Once sampling was done, hyperthyroidism patients were given methimazole at a starting dose of 30 mg daily, whereas ophthalmopathy patients were given high-dose intravenous methylprednisolone. A discovery cohort of roughly 100 patients, 43 with Graves' ophthalmopathy and 55 to 60 with stable Graves' hyperthyroidism, was used to find distinguishing TCR V-J signatures. Whether ophthalmopathy could be predicted prospectively was tested in an independent validation cohort made up of 18 to 20 hyperthyroidism patients plus 17 patients who later progressed to ophthalmopathy. According to the paper, TCR Vbeta CDR3 sequencing was carried out on some 130 peripheral blood samples, which came from fewer than 50 ophthalmopathy, under 85 hyperthyroidism and roughly 17 progressor patients. The roughly 91 discovery patients were randomly split 7:3 into training and test sets. The study also compared thyroid tissue and blood T-cell repertoires from about six Graves' hyperthyroidism patients. What the study reported, not specific to this receptor: No statistical method was used to set the sample size in advance, and investigators knew the group allocation. Most expanded thyroid clonotypes (frequency above 0.001) were also detected in blood, suggesting blood repertoires may reflect thyroid immune responses. A model built on a 13 V-J signature distinguished ophthalmopathy from stable hyperthyroidism, reaching 87.88% sensitivity and 81% to 83% specificity in cross-validation and 80%/75% in testing. In validation, the model predicted progression to ophthalmopathy with 65% to 71% sensitivity and roughly 72% specificity, a median of around 6.6 months before onset.

A patient counted as having stable Graves' hyperthyroidism if no progression to ophthalmopathy occurred over 18 months of follow-up. Hyperthyroidism patients were newly diagnosed, with disease duration under 2 months, and aged 18 to 65 years. The study excluded patients with uncontrolled infections, other autoimmune diseases, pregnancy or lactation. Diagnoses were established on the basis of clinical symptoms, serum thyroxine and TRAb, thyroid ultrasound, and orbital computed tomography. Ficoll-Paque density gradient centrifugation was used to isolate PBMCs from about 9.4 ml of fresh peripheral blood. Total RNA was extracted using Trizol reagent, and RNA quality was assessed on an Agilent 2100 Bioanalyzer. The TCR beta CDR3 regions were amplified from RNA transcripts. The TCR CDR3 was subjected to a first round of RT-PCR using the HTBI primer set and the Qiagen OneStep RT-PCR kit. The libraries were constructed in a second round of multiplex PCR and then size-selected and purified. Paired-end sequencing of the libraries was performed with 100 bp reads on an Illumina HiSeq2000. From the authors' description of their analysis: SOAPnuke was used to process the raw data, throwing out any read that contained adapters or uncalled bases, had a mean Phred below 15, or lacked an exact constant-primer or identifier match. High-quality paired reads were merged using COPE v1.2.5, and each unique nucleotide sequence was defined as a clonotype. MiTCR v1.1 was used to align the clonotypes against IMGT TRBV, TRBD and TRBJ reference segments. The analysis was restricted to V-J combinations with a frequency above 0.0001, which together covered roughly 99% of the repertoires. The TCS score was defined as the ratio of F50 (clonal expansion) to E x V (chaos), calculated using BLOSUM62-based TCRdist between CDR3 peptides within each V-J. Welch's t-statistics and random forest reduced fewer than 550 V-J features to 10 to 15, which were used in a naive Bayes classifier (R e1071). The public reads were reanalyzed by TCRdb: fastp trimming at Q25, MiXCR alignment, in-frame beta chains only. Every distinct CDR3 protein forms one entry, paired with its most common genes and DNA. These V and J calls derive from TCRdb rather than the authors' analysis. Counted in this sample were hundreds of thousands of distinct CDR3 sequences; 16% of them appeared once. The ten largest clones represent about 17% of the sample.

This clonotype was counted at least ten times. Its antigen is currently not known. No per-base quality is available; no much larger clone lies one base away. The CDR3, cysteine through phenylalanine, is 18 amino acids long. Of all the DNA, just the CDR3 is kept, 54 bases in frame from base 1. The germline V gene sets CDR1 to KGHDR and CDR2 to SFDVKD. The V end loses 0 bases and the J end loses 2 bases, and a stretch of 16 bases separates them. This TCR was sampled from a woman in her late teens or twenties with Graves' hyperthyroidism. Material: blood. The chain employs TRBV24-1 and TRBJ1-5; 5 matching bases give a weak D call of TRBD1. At the DNA level, the sequence is TGTGCCACCAGTGATTTGCCTAGGGCTTGGGGCGGCAATCAGCCCCAGCATTTT. Translated, it reads CATSDLPRAWGGNQPQHF.